This is a list of T cell receptor beta chains from one sample in a study of cytomegalovirus exposure and HLA in healthy donors. Sequencing was performed with immunoSEQ multiplex PCR; in TCRdb, only in-frame clones are kept and a portion is missing. The sample lists some 110,000 clones, less than 85% occurring once. Sequenced input: PBMCs. Source of these receptors: a man aged 40-50 years in good health and CMV-seropositive. Both conserved end residues are part of each CDR3. A D gene is named only where the DNA matches it firmly. Only some rows state a clone size, as once, few, many or a class for expanded clones.

CDR3 DNA	CDR3 protein	V gene	D gene	clone size	J gene
TGCAGTGCTAGGAACCCGGGACATAACTTC	CSARNPGHNF	TRBV20-1	-	few	TRBJ2-7
TGTGCCAGCAGCAAATCCCGGGACAGGGAAACCTACAATGAGCAGTTCTTC	CASSKSRDRETYNEQFF	TRBV21-1	-	-	TRBJ2-1
TGTGCCACCAGCACGGGGGGATCGAACACTGAAGCTTTCTTT	CATSTGGSNTEAFF	TRBV15	-	-	TRBJ1-1
TGTGCCAGCAGCGTCGGGGACAGGGGTTTGGCAGAGCAGTTCTTC	CASSVGDRGLAEQFF	TRBV9	TRBD1	-	TRBJ2-1
TGTGCCAGTAGCTACAATCCCAGGGTTCCCTATGGCTACACCTTC	CASSYNPRVPYGYTF	TRBV19	-	-	TRBJ1-2
TGTGCCAGCAGCCTAACTACAGGGTTCGAGCAGTACTTC	CASSLTTGFEQYF	TRBV13	-	few	TRBJ2-7
TGTGCCTGGTCGACAGGGGATTTTTCACCCCTCCACTTT	CAWSTGDFSPLHF	TRBV30	TRBD1	-	TRBJ1-6
TGCGCCAGCAGCCCGATAGCGGGAGGGAGCGACGAGCAGTACTTC	CASSPIAGGSDEQYF	TRBV5-1	TRBD2	-	TRBJ2-7
TGTGCCAGCAGTGAAGAATATCTCCCCGAAGCTTTCTTT	CASSEEYLPEAFF	TRBV6-1	-	once	TRBJ1-1
TGCGCCAGCAGCCAAACGACTAGCGGGTTCAGCTCCTACAATGAGCAGTTCTTC	CASSQTTSGFSSYNEQFF	TRBV4-1	TRBD2	-	TRBJ2-1
TGTGCCGCGGAGACTAGCGGGGGTGAAGAGACCCAGTACTTC	CAAETSGGEETQYF	TRBV28	TRBD2	-	TRBJ2-5
TGTGCCAGCAGCCGCCCGGGATCCCTTAGGGATACGCAGTATTTT	CASSRPGSLRDTQYF	TRBV5-4	-	-	TRBJ2-3
TGTGCCAGCAGTTACAACCAGCCAGGTCCCACTGAAGCTTTCTTT	CASSYNQPGPTEAFF	TRBV6-6	-	-	TRBJ1-1
TGTGCCAGCAGCCCAGGAGGCGGCACTGAAGCTTTCTTT	CASSPGGGTEAFF	TRBV7-6	-	-	TRBJ1-1
TGTGCCAGCAGTGCCCTCCTGGGGGCGAAGGACAATGAGCAGTTCTTC	CASSALLGAKDNEQFF	TRBV6-1	-	once	TRBJ2-1
TGTGCCACCACCAGGACAGGGCAGGACAGTCAGTACTTC	CATTRTGQDSQYF	TRBV19	TRBD1	few	TRBJ2-4
TGTGCCAGCAGCTTCGAGGGGGCCTCTGGGGCCAACGGCCTGACTTTC	CASSFEGASGANGLTF	TRBV7-2	TRBD1	-	TRBJ2-6
TGTGCCACCAGCAGATTAACTAGCGGGGGCAGTCCTAACGAGCAGTACTTC	CATSRLTSGGSPNEQYF	TRBV15	TRBD2	-	TRBJ2-7
TGTGCCAGCAGTGAAGCCCGGCAGGGTTGGACTGAAGCTTTCTTT	CASSEARQGWTEAFF	TRBV2	-	-	TRBJ1-1
TGTGCCAGTACCCCCCTCTCAGGGAAAAGCTCCTACAATGAGCAGTTCTTC	CASTPLSGKSSYNEQFF	TRBV19	-	-	TRBJ2-1